What follows are 27 T cell receptor beta chains derived from one specimen sequenced in a study of T cell responses to AZD1222 COVID-19 vaccine. This table comes from immunoSEQ multiplex PCR, and its TCRdb copy is limited to in-frame clones, with some not included. The sample has under 200,000 clones; less than 95% are singletons. The sequencing used peripheral blood, collected on day 0 of AZD1222 vaccination. The receptors come from an adult in good health.

This chain uses TRBV11-2 with TRBJ2-5; no definite D call. Germline V gene lookup returns CDR1 SGHAT and CDR2 FQNNGV. Trimming pared 6 bases from V and 7 bases from J, leaving 12 bases between. This CDR3 spans 12 amino acids. The CDR3 nucleotides read TGTGCCAGCAGTTCAGTACTGGGGACCCAGTACTTC. It specifies CASSSVLGTQYF.

The chain recombines TRBV15 with TRBJ1-6; D is possibly TRBD1 (5 bases). V was pared by 1 base and J by 10 bases, with 14 bases between. The CDR3 covers 15 residues. Germline V lookup: CDR1 LNHNV, CDR2 YYDKDF (reference sequence). The CDR3 region is CATSRVGGRASPLHF. The CDR3 DNA follows: TGTGCCACCAGCAGAGTTGGAGGCAGGGCCTCACCCCTCCACTTT.

The CDR3 DNA follows: TGTGCCAGCAGCTTAACGCGGGGGGGCGAAGAGACCCAGTACTTC. Its protein is CASSLTRGGEETQYF. V is TRBV7-3 and J is TRBJ2-5; 9 bases map to TRBD2. The CDR3 length is 15 residues. The J segment lost 3 bases and the V segment lost 0 bases, leaving 2 bases of the junction unmatched. From germline, CDR1 is SGHTA and CDR2 FQGTGA.

The chain carries TRBV12-3 or TRBV12-4 and TRBJ2-5; possibly TRBD1 or TRBD2 for D (5 bases each). The CDR3 totals 13 residues. V lost 5 bases to trimming and J lost 5 bases, with 12 bases between them. CDR3 region: CASSEGTHETQYF. In DNA, the CDR3 is TGTGCCAGCAGTGAAGGGACCCACGAGACCCAGTACTTC.

CDR3 nucleotide sequence: TGTGCCAGCAGCGTAGACCCAGGGGGGACCTACGAGCAGTACTTC. Protein product: CASSVDPGGTYEQYF. This rearrangement joins TRBV9 to TRBJ2-7, with a weak D call TRBD1 (7 bases). Between the trimmed V and J ends, which lost 0 bases and 2 bases, there was a span of 12 bases. Germline values: CDR1 SGDLS, CDR2 YYNGEE. This CDR3 contains 15 residues.

This clone was seen only once. The V call is TRBV11-3, the J call TRBJ2-3; 8 positions match TRBD2. The germline gives CDR1 SGHNT, CDR2 YENEEA. Losses at the gene ends were 5 bases for V and 12 bases for J; bases not matched to a gene: 10. The CDR3 is 13 amino acids. CDR3 coding DNA: TGTGCCAGCAGCACCGGGGGACTAGGCGAACAGTATTTT. Translated, it gives CASSTGGLGEQYF.

The rearrangement links TRBV3-1 (or the pseudogene TRBV3-2) to TRBJ2-5; 8 nucleotides agree with TRBD2. The germline V gene has CDR1 LGHDT and CDR2 YNNKEL (reference sequence). V trimming: 2 bases; J trimming: 5 bases; junction bases outside the gene matches: 7. The CDR3 runs to 15 residues. This CDR3 reads CASSQLRTSWETQYF. In nucleotides, the CDR3 is TGTGCCAGCAGCCAACTTCGGACTAGCTGGGAGACCCAGTACTTC.

The rearrangement links TRBV9 to TRBJ2-1; TRBD1 matches 7 bases. This CDR3 has 14 residues. Looked up from germline, CDR1 is SGDLS and CDR2 is YYNGEE. J lost 7 bases, V lost 0 bases, and 4 bases had no gene match. This CDR3 reads CASSVGGTVNEQFF. Here the CDR3 DNA reads TGTGCCAGCAGCGTAGGGGGGACAGTAAATGAGCAGTTCTTC.

The V and J genes are TRBV24-1 and TRBJ2-4; weak D call: TRBD1 (6 bases). Germline CDR1 reads KGHDR; CDR2 reads SFDVKD. The CDR3 loop spans 13 amino acids. Trimming left V 10 bases short and J 6 bases short, with 15 bases between. CDR3 region: CATSTGSGNIQYF. The CDR3 coding sequence is TGTGCCACTTCTACAGGGTCCGGAAACATTCAGTACTTC.

V usage is TRBV5-4 and J usage is TRBJ2-5; D not certain. The germline gives CDR1 SGHNT, CDR2 YYREEE (reference sequence). The V gene lost 3 bases and the J gene lost 5 bases, with 11 bases spanning the gap. The CDR3 spans 13 residues. This chain's CDR3 is CASSYRHLETQYF. The CDR3, as DNA: TGTGCCAGCAGCTACAGACACCTCGAGACCCAGTACTTC.

Concerning this clone itself: Germline and junction disagree at one end, which may indicate a read error. At the DNA level, this CDR3 is encoded by other sequences in the same sample as well. This sequence joins TRBV7-9 and TRBJ2-5, with TRBD1 matching over 7 bases. Germline values: CDR1 SEHNR, CDR2 FQNEAQ (reference sequence). This CDR3 contains 15 residues. In DNA, the CDR3 is TGTGCCAGCAGCCGACATAGGGGGCGTATGGAGACCCAATACTTC. Translating gives CASSRHRGRMETQYF.

The chain links TRBV5-3 to TRBJ2-5; D might be TRBD1 or TRBD2, each matching 5 bases. TRBV5-3 is an ORF, and what it does is uncertain. V was clipped by 6 bases and J by 1 base, with 16 bases between them. The CDR3 has 15 residues. The CDR3 loop is CARNRDDRAQETQYF. Here the CDR3 DNA reads TGTGCCAGAAACCGGGACGACCGGGCCCAAGAGACCCAGTACTTC.

The gene calls are TRBV2 and TRBJ1-5; D ambiguous. Per germline, CDR1 SNHLY and CDR2 FYNNEI. The CDR3 runs 15 residues. Deletions cut 1 base from V and 0 bases from J, with 7 bases between. This CDR3 reads CASSEGPNSNQPQHF. In DNA, the CDR3 is TGTGCCAGCAGTGAAGGCCCTAATAGCAATCAGCCCCAGCATTTT.

The chain is built from TRBV19 and TRBJ1-5; 7 nucleotides line up with TRBD1. Germline values: CDR1 LNHDA, CDR2 SQIVND (reference sequence). V shed 8 bases and J 3 bases; nucleotides not matched to a gene: 4. There are 13 residues in the CDR3. The CDR3 nucleotides read TGTGCCAGTGGACAGGCCGTCAATCAGCCCCAGCATTTT. This codes for CASGQAVNQPQHF. The complete variable domain, with remaining parts taken from reference TRBV19 and TRBJ1-5, reads DGGITQSPKYLFRKEGQNVTLSCEQNLNHDAMYWYRQDPGQGLRLIYYSQIVNDFQKGDIAEGYSVSREKKESFPLTVTSAQKNPTAFYLCASGQAVNQPQHFGDGTRLSIL.

V gene TRBV7-9 combines with J gene TRBJ2-7, with 7 bases that match TRBD1. The CDR3 is 16 amino acids. Looked up from germline, CDR1 is SEHNR and CDR2 is FQNEAQ (reference sequence). V lost 5 bases and J lost 3; bases outside the gene matches: 13. CDR3 DNA: TGTGCCAGCAGCGTGGAGGCCGGGACAGCAGTCTACGAGCAGTACTTC. Protein: CASSVEAGTAVYEQYF.

The V and J genes are TRBV6-5 and TRBJ2-7, with no clear D. The V end lost 2 bases, the J end lost 5 bases, and 13 bases lay between the germline ends. The CDR3 consists of 14 residues. Germline CDR1 is MNHEY and CDR2 is SVGAGI. The CDR3 reads CASSYNPSINEQYF. CDR3 DNA sequence: TGTGCCAGCAGTTACAACCCCTCGATCAACGAGCAGTACTTC.

J is TRBJ2-3 and V is TRBV19, with 11 bases identical to TRBD1. V lost 6 bases, J lost 7 bases, and 9 bases stayed unmatched. This CDR3 contains 15 residues. Germline CDR1 LNHDA, CDR2 SQIVND (reference sequence). The CDR3 DNA sequence: TGTGCCAGTAGCACTGGGGACAGGGGGGGAAATACGCAGTATTTT. It encodes CASSTGDRGGNTQYF.

The chain recombines TRBV5-6 with TRBJ2-7; weak D call: TRBD1 (7 bases). CDR1 SGHDT and CDR2 YYEEEE come from the germline V gene. The CDR3 sequence is 16 residues long. Trimming stripped 6 bases from V and 4 bases from J, with 23 bases between. CDR3 residues: CASTRRGTSGGYEQYF. CDR3 nucleotides: TGTGCCAGCACCCGAAGGGGGACATCAGGGGGGTACGAGCAGTACTTC.

The rearrangement uses TRBV7-3 and TRBJ2-2; 7 bases line up with TRBD2. The V gene's germline CDR1 is SGHTA and CDR2 FQGTGA. This CDR3 has 14 residues. Unmatched junction bases numbered 4, after V lost 4 bases and J lost 5 bases. CDR3 region: CASSSGGGTGELFF. The CDR3 DNA reads as TGTGCCAGCAGCTCTGGGGGAGGGACCGGGGAGCTGTTTTTT.

The chain joins TRBV6-1 to TRBJ2-1, with D perhaps matching TRBD1 (7 bases). The germline CDR1 and CDR2 sequences are MNHNS and SASEGT. Trimming took 7 bases from V and 7 from J, leaving 20 bases between them. CDR3 length: 15 residues. The CDR3 DNA is TGTGCCAGCACAGGGGGGCCCAACGACAGAAATGAGCAGTTCTTC. Amino acid sequence: CASTGGPNDRNEQFF.

The rearrangement links TRBV2 to TRBJ1-5, with D possibly being TRBD1 (5 bases). The CDR3 is made up of 13 amino acids. The germline V gene has CDR1 SNHLY and CDR2 FYNNEI. V was cut by 8 bases and J by 3 bases, with 11 bases left in between. The CDR3 coding sequence is TGTGCCAGCTCCACAGGAGCCAATCAGCCCCAGCATTTT. It yields the protein CASSTGANQPQHF.

This clone appeared once. This rearrangement joins TRBV7-2 to TRBJ1-2, with a weak D call TRBD1 (6 bases). CDR3 length: 13 amino acids. V lost 4 bases and J 6 bases, leaving 12 bases between the germline ends. Germline lookup yields CDR1 SGHTA and CDR2 FQGNSA. This CDR3 is CASSSQGGDGYTF. CDR3 DNA: TGTGCCAGCAGCTCACAGGGAGGGGATGGCTACACCTTC.

The CDR3 DNA is TGTGCCAGCAGTTACGTGGGGGCCCGAAACAATGAGCAGTTCTTC. Its translation is CASSYVGARNNEQFF. The chain carries TRBV6-6 and TRBJ2-1, with D possibly TRBD1 on 6 matching bases. The CDR3 length is 15 residues. V was pared by 2 bases and J by 5 bases, with 13 bases between. The germline gives CDR1 MNHNY, CDR2 SVGAGI (reference sequence).

This chain uses TRBV30 with TRBJ1-2; D not resolved. V shed 0 bases and J shed 4 bases, with 12 bases lying between them. The length of the CDR3 is 14 residues. Germline assignment: CDR1 GTSNPN and CDR2 SVGIG (reference sequence). The CDR3 DNA reads as TGTGCCTGGAGTGTGGCGGGTCGGGGCTATGGCTACACCTTC. Residues: CAWSVAGRGYGYTF. The variable domain in full, completed from reference TRBV30 and TRBJ1-2, reads SQTIHQWPATLVQPVGSPLSLECTVEGTSNPNLYWYRQAAGRGLQLLFYSVGIGQISSEVPQNLSASRPQDRQFILSSKKLLLSDSGFYLCAWSVAGRGYGYTFGSGTRLTVV.

The chain is built from TRBV5-1 and TRBJ2-2; D is possibly TRBD1 (6 bases). The CDR3 contains 18 residues. The germline V gene encodes CDR1 SGHRS and CDR2 YFSETQ. Trimming pared 2 bases from V and 4 bases from J, leaving 21 bases between. CDR3 sequence reads: CASSLQGRGPRGTGELFF. CDR3 sequence (DNA): TGCGCCAGCAGCTTACAGGGAAGAGGGCCCCGGGGCACCGGGGAGCTGTTTTTT.

The count of this clone is one. V usage is TRBV18 and J usage is TRBJ1-4, with a tentative D call TRBD1 (5 bases). Germline values: CDR1 KGHSH, CDR2 LQKENI. V was cut by 0 bases and J by 0 bases, with 14 bases left in between. CDR3 length: 18 residues. CDR3: CASSPPDGGRSTNEKLFF. Written as DNA, the CDR3 is TGTGCCAGCTCACCACCGGACGGGGGACGGTCAACTAATGAAAAACTGTTTTTT.

This clone was seen just once. The J gene is TRBJ2-5, the V gene TRBV7-2; no clear D. Trimming cost V 0 bases and J 5 bases, with 16 bases left between them. Per the germline V gene, CDR1 is SGHTA and CDR2 is FQGNSA. This CDR3 spans 16 amino acids. In DNA form, the CDR3 reads TGTGCCAGCAGCTTAGCGGTATACTCCCTCTCGGAGACCCAGTACTTC. It encodes CASSLAVYSLSETQYF.